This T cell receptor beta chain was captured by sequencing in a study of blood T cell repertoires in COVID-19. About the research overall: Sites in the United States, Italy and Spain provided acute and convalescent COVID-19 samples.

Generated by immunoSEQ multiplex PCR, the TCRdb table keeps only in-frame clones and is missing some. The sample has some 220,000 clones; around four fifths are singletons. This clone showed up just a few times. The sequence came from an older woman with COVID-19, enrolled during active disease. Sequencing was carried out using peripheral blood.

The CDR3 sequence is CASSLSRTSGRNYNEQFF. The CDR3 region has the DNA TGTGCCAGCAGTTTATCCCGGACTAGCGGGAGGAACTACAATGAGCAGTTCTTC. This chain links TRBV28 with TRBJ2-1, with 14 bases matching TRBD2. V lost 1 base to trimming and J lost 3 bases; unmatched junction nucleotides: 5. CDR1 is MDHEN and CDR2 is SYDVKM in the germline V gene. The CDR3 is 18 amino acids.